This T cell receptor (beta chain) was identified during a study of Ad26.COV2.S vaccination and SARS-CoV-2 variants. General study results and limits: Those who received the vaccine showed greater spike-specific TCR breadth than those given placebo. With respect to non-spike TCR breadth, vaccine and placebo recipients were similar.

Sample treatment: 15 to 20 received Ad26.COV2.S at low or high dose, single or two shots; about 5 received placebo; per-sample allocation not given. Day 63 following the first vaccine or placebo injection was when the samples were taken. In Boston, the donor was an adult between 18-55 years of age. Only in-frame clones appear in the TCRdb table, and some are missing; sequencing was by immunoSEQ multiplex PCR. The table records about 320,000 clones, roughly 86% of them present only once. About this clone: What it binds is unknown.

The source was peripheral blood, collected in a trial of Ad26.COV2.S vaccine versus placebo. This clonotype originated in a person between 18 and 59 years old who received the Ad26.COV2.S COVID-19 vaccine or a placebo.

The CDR3 nucleotides are TGTGCCAGCAGCCGGGACAGGAACTATGGCTACACCTTC. It is translated as CASSRDRNYGYTF. The V and J genes are TRBV7-9 and TRBJ1-2; TRBD1 agrees at 8 bases. Germline V gene sequence: CDR1 SEHNR, CDR2 FQNEAQ (reference sequence). The V gene end was trimmed by 5 bases and the J gene end by 2 bases; junction bases not matched to a gene: 1. The CDR3 contains 13 residues. The entire variable domain, with the rest obtained from reference TRBV7-9 and TRBJ1-2, is as follows: DTGVSQNPRHKITKRGQNVTFRCDPISEHNRLYWYRQTLGQGPEFLTYFQNEAQLEKSRLLSDRFSAERPKGSFSTLEIQRTEQGDSAMYLCASSRDRNYGYTFGSGTRLTVV.